This TCR beta chain stems from a study of T cell responses to AZD1222 COVID-19 vaccine. This CDR3 has 17 residues. With V trimmed by 3 bases and J by 0 bases, 9 bases remained unmatched. Germline CDR1 reads SGHRS; CDR2 reads YFSETQ. Pooling of second doses given at about 4 or about 12 weeks was done. This clone came up a few times. Its cognate antigen is unknown. Study observations and caveats: Across the whole spike, CD4 TCRs peaked at regions 160-218 and 743-854. Compared with day 0, the breadth and depth of the Spike-specific TCR repertoire rose significantly after two doses of AZD1222.

Clones were sequenced by immunoSEQ multiplex PCR, and TCRdb holds only the in-frame ones, with some missing. Among 110,000 or so clones listed, around 90% were seen once. The chain is built from TRBV5-1 and TRBJ2-3; TRBD2 matches 8 bases. The starting material was peripheral blood, obtained 28 days after the second AZD1222 dose. This receptor was taken from an adult who received the AZD1222 COVID-19 vaccine. CDR3 region: CASSSGLEALSTDTQYF. The CDR3 coding sequence is TGCGCCAGCAGCTCGGGACTAGAGGCCCTAAGCACAGATACGCAGTATTTT.